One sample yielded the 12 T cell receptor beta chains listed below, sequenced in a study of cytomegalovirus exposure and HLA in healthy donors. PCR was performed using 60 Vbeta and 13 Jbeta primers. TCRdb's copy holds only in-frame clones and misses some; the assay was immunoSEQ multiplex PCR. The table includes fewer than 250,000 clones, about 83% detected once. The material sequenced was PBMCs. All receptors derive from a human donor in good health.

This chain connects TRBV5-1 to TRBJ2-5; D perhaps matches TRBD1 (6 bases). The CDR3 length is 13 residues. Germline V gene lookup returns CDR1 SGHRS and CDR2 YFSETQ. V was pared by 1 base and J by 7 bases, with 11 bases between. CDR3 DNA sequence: TGCGCCAGCAGCTTGTCAGGGGTAGGGACCCAGTACTTC. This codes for CASSLSGVGTQYF.

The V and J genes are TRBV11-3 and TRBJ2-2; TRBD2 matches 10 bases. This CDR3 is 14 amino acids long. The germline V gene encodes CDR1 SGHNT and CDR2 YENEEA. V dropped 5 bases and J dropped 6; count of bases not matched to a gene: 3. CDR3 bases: TGTGCCAGCAGCCTCCTAGCGGGAGCCGGGGAGCTGTTTTTT. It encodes CASSLLAGAGELFF.

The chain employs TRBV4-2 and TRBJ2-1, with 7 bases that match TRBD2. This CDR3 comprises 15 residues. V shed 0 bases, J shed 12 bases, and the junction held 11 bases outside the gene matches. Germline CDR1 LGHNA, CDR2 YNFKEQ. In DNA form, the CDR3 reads TGTGCCAGCAGCCAAGAAAGGCTGGGGACTATGAGGCAGTTCTTC. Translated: CASSQERLGTMRQFF.

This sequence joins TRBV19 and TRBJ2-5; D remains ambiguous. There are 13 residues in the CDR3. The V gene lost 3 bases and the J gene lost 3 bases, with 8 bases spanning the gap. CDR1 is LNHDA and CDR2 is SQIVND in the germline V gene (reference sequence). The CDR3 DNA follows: TGTGCCAGTAGTATTCGACGGGAAGAGACCCAGTACTTC. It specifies CASSIRREETQYF.

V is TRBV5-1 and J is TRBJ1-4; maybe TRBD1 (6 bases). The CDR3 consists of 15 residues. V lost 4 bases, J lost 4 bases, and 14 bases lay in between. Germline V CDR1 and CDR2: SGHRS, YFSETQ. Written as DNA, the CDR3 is TGCGCCAGCAGCGAGACGACAGGAAGTAATGAAAAACTGTTTTTT. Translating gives CASSETTGSNEKLFF.

CDR3 sequence: CASSAKLASVQETQYF. CDR3 DNA sequence: TGTGCCAGCAGTGCCAAACTAGCGTCAGTCCAAGAGACCCAGTACTTC. The chain couples TRBV2 to TRBJ2-5, with TRBD2 matching over 7 bases. Germline V gene sequence: CDR1 SNHLY, CDR2 FYNNEI. The V gene end was trimmed by 4 bases and the J gene end by 1 base; junction bases not matched to a gene: 9. The CDR3 length is 16 residues. The full variable domain, in which reference TRBV2 and TRBJ2-5 provide the parts outside the CDR3, is EPEVTQTPSHQVTQMGQEVILRCVPISNHLYFYWYRQILGQKVEFLVSFYNNEISEKSEIFDDQFSVERPDGSNFTLKIRSTKLEDSAMYFCASSAKLASVQETQYFGPGTRLLVL.

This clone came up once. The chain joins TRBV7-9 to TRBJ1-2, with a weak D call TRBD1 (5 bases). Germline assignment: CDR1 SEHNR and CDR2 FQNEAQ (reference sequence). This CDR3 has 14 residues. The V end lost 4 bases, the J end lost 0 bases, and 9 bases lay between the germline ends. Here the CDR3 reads CASSWEGANYGYTF. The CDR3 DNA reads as TGTGCCAGCAGCTGGGAAGGGGCTAACTATGGCTACACCTTC.

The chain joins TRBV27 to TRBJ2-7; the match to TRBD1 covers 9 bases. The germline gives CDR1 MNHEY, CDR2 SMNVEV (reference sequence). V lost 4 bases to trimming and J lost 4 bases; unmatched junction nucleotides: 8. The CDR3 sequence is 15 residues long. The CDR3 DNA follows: TGTGCCAGCAGTTCCCCCGGGACAGGGTTTTACGAGCAGTACTTC. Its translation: CASSSPGTGFYEQYF.

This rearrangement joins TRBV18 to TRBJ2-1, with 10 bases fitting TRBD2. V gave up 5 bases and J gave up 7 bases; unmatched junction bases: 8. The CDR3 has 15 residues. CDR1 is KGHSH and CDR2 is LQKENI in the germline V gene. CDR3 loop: CASSTLAGVMNEQFF. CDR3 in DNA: TGTGCCAGCTCAACTCTAGCGGGGGTTATGAATGAGCAGTTCTTC.

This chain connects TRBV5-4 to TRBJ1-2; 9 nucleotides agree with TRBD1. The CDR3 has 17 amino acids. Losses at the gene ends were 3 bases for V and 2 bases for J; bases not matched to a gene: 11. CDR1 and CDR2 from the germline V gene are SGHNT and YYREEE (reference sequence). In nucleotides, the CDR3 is TGTGCCAGCAGCTCGCGGACAGGGGATCGGTTCAACTATGGCTACACCTTC. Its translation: CASSSRTGDRFNYGYTF.

The chain's CDR3 is CASSPTTRTVSTGAFF. For the CDR3, the DNA is TGTGCCAGCAGTCCCACCACTCGGACAGTCTCGACTGGGGCTTTCTTT. This rearrangement joins TRBV27 to TRBJ1-1, with a weak D call TRBD1 (6 bases). Deletions cut 5 bases from V and 11 bases from J, with 27 bases between. Germline loops: CDR1 MNHEY, CDR2 SMNVEV (reference sequence). This CDR3 has 16 residues.

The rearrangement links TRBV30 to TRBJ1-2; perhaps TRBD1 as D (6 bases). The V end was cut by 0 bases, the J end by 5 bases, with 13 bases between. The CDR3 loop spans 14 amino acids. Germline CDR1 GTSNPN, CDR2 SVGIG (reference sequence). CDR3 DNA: TGTGCCTGGAGTGTACAGGGCGGGGGATATGGCTACACCTTC. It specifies CAWSVQGGGYGYTF.